This T cell receptor (beta chain) was profiled in a study of blood T cell repertoires in COVID-19. Generated by immunoSEQ multiplex PCR, the TCRdb table keeps only in-frame clones and is missing some. The profile shows about 300,000 clones, 85% to 90% of them singletons. This CDR3 has 11 residues. Per germline, CDR1 SQVTM and CDR2 ANQGSEA. The V gene lost 7 bases and the J gene lost 6 bases, with 13 bases spanning the gap. The genes are TRBV29-1 and TRBJ2-7; D gene unclear. This clonotype was obtained from a man aged 30-40 years who had recovered from COVID-19. The material sequenced was PBMCs or T cells enriched from blood (not recorded which). The chain's CDR3 is CSAVQSFEQYF. The CDR3 nucleotides are TGCAGCGCGGTACAGTCATTCGAGCAGTACTTC.